Presented here are 16 T cell receptor beta chains from one specimen sequenced in a study of graft-versus-host responses after intestinal transplantation. The data were produced by immunoSEQ multiplex PCR, yet TCRdb's version contains in-frame clones alone and is incomplete. This sample has around 100,000 clones, with 90% to 95% found just once. No cognate antigen is known for these TCRs. Sequences were derived from unstimulated CD4+ T cells sorted from spleen or lymph node cells, sampled before transplant. All receptors derive from a human donor who was the organ donor for an intestinal transplant.

The chain links TRBV5-1 to TRBJ2-7, with 7 bases lining up with TRBD2. CDR3 length: 14 residues. V lost 0 bases and J lost 3; bases outside the gene matches: 3. Germline V lookup: CDR1 SGHRS, CDR2 YFSETQ. Here the CDR3 reads CASSLVLASYEQYF. CDR3 in DNA: TGCGCCAGCAGCTTGGTACTAGCGAGCTACGAGCAGTACTTC.

This clone was counted a single time. One end of the junction fails to match germline, which may point to a read error. This same CDR3 is encoded by further DNA sequences in the sample. The chain uses TRBV19 and TRBJ2-1; 9 bases are a match to TRBD2. Germline-derived CDR1 and CDR2 are LNHDA and SQIVND (reference sequence). The CDR3 sequence is 17 residues long. The CDR3 reads CASSIREREDWYNEQFF. The CDR3 bases are TGTGCCAGCAGTATAAGAGAGCGGGAGGACTGGTACAATGAGCAGTTCTTC. The full variable domain, rest sourced from reference TRBV19 and TRBJ2-1, is DGGITQSPKYLFRKEGQNVTLSCEQNLNHDAMYWYRQDPGQGLRLIYYSQIVNDFQKGDIAEGYSVSREKKESFPLTVTSAQKNPTAFYLCASSIREREDWYNEQFFGPGTRLTVL.

V and J are TRBV30 and TRBJ2-2; 8 nucleotides line up with TRBD1. With 3 bases clipped from V and 1 base from J, the junction kept 7 bases outside the gene matches. CDR1 is GTSNPN, CDR2 SVGIG, per germline (reference sequence). This CDR3 has 16 amino acids. CDR3 sequence reads: CAWRDRTGRNTGELFF. CDR3 nucleotide sequence: TGTGCCTGGAGAGACCGGACAGGGAGGAACACCGGGGAGCTGTTTTTT.

The V gene is TRBV5-1, the J gene TRBJ2-7, with 7 bases lining up with TRBD2. V lost 4 bases and J lost 2; bases outside the gene matches: 12. This CDR3 spans 16 amino acids. Germline loops: CDR1 SGHRS, CDR2 YFSETQ. The CDR3 coding sequence is TGCGCCAGCAGCCGTACGGAGGCTAGCGGAACCTACGAGCAGTACTTC. It encodes CASSRTEASGTYEQYF. Supplemented by reference TRBV5-1 and TRBJ2-7, the full variable domain reads KAGVTQTPRYLIKTRGQQVTLSCSPISGHRSVSWYQQTPGQGLQFLFEYFSETQRNKGNFPGRFSGRQFSNSRSEMNVSTLELGDSALYLCASSRTEASGTYEQYFGPGTRLTVT.

The chain combines TRBV4-2 with TRBJ1-4; 7 bases fit TRBD1. In germline, CDR1 is LGHNA, CDR2 YNFKEQ. V lost 4 bases, J lost 4 bases, and 6 bases stayed unmatched. This CDR3 contains 15 residues. The CDR3 here is CASSRTRGHNEKLFF. The CDR3 region has the DNA TGTGCCAGCAGCCGTACGAGGGGGCATAATGAAAAACTGTTTTTT.

The CDR3 here is CASKGRNNEQFF. CDR3 sequence (DNA): TGTGCCAGCAAGGGGCGGAACAATGAGCAGTTCTTC. The V and J genes are TRBV21-1 and TRBJ2-1; the table's D call of TRBD1 was not tested on the DNA. TRBV21-1 is tagged as a pseudogene. This CDR3 comprises 12 residues.

This chain uses TRBV4-1 with TRBJ2-3, with D perhaps TRBD2 (6 bases). This CDR3 spans 14 amino acids. Germline lookup yields CDR1 MGHRA and CDR2 YSYEKL. V was trimmed by 2 bases and J by 14 bases, leaving 20 bases between them. CDR3: CASSQRSWGESTYF. Written as DNA, the CDR3 is TGCGCCAGCAGCCAACGCTCATGGGGGGAGTCTACGTATTTT.

CDR3 coding DNA: TGTGCCAGCAGCCCGGGACAGGGGGCCTGGCAGCCCCAGCATTTT. This codes for CASSPGQGAWQPQHF. This chain links TRBV11-2 with TRBJ1-5, with 12 bases matching TRBD1. With 5 bases clipped from V and 7 bases from J, the junction kept 6 bases outside the gene matches. This CDR3 spans 15 amino acids. Germline loops: CDR1 SGHAT, CDR2 FQNNGV.

The rearrangement links TRBV5-5 to TRBJ2-7; 12 bases align to TRBD1. This CDR3 spans 17 amino acids. Germline-derived CDR1 and CDR2 are SGHKS and YYEKEE (reference sequence). With V trimmed by 4 bases and J by 6 bases, 14 bases remained unmatched. The CDR3 bases are TGTGCCAGCAGCCAGCAGCTTAGCGGGACAGGGGGCGCCGAGCAGTACTTC. Translating it yields CASSQQLSGTGGAEQYF. Together with reference TRBV5-5 and TRBJ2-7, the CDR3 gives the full variable domain: DAGVTQSPTHLIKTRGQQVTLRCSPISGHKSVSWYQQVLGQGPQFIFQYYEKEERGRGNFPDRFSARQFPNYSSELNVNALLLGDSALYLCASSQQLSGTGGAEQYFGPGTRLTVT.

The chain uses TRBV5-1 and TRBJ2-7, with a possible D match to TRBD1 (5 bases). The V end lost 3 bases, the J end lost 3 bases, and 10 bases lay between the germline ends. The CDR3 is made up of 13 amino acids. Germline lookup yields CDR1 SGHRS and CDR2 YFSETQ. For the CDR3, the DNA is TGCGCCAGCAGCTCCTCTACAGGCTACGAGCAGTACTTC. Its protein product is CASSSSTGYEQYF. The full variable domain, its missing parts supplied by reference TRBV5-1 and TRBJ2-7, is KAGVTQTPRYLIKTRGQQVTLSCSPISGHRSVSWYQQTPGQGLQFLFEYFSETQRNKGNFPGRFSGRQFSNSRSEMNVSTLELGDSALYLCASSSSTGYEQYFGPGTRLTVT.

The rearrangement links TRBV5-6 to TRBJ2-2, with D tentatively TRBD2 (5 bases). Germline CDR1 reads SGHDT; CDR2 reads YYEEEE. This CDR3 region has 15 residues. The ends were cut back, 0 bases at V and 7 bases at J, with 13 bases in the middle. The CDR3 nucleotides are TGTGCCAGCAGCTTGGGACTACTCGTTGGCGGGGAGCTGTTTTTT. Encoded protein: CASSLGLLVGGELFF.

This chain links TRBV6-1 with TRBJ2-1; 10 positions agree with TRBD2. CDR1 is MNHNS, CDR2 SASEGT, per germline. There are 16 residues in the CDR3. The V and J ends lost 6 bases and 4 bases, in that order; junction bases with no gene match: 9. For the CDR3, the DNA is TGTGCCAGCAGGGAACTAGCGGGACAGTCGTACAATGAGCAGTTCTTC. It encodes CASRELAGQSYNEQFF.

The chain employs TRBV18 and TRBJ2-2; TRBD1 agrees at 8 bases. V trimming: 6 bases; J trimming: 6 bases; junction bases outside the gene matches: 9. The CDR3 covers 15 residues. From germline, CDR1 is KGHSH and CDR2 LQKENI. The CDR3 sequence is CASSAQGAIAGELFF. CDR3 bases: TGTGCCAGCTCTGCGCAGGGGGCGATCGCCGGGGAGCTGTTTTTT.

This clone was seen only once. The rearrangement uses TRBV28 and TRBJ2-7; 7 bases match TRBD1. The CDR3 covers 14 residues. After removal of 2 bases from V and 4 bases from J, the junction contained 5 bases not matched to a gene. The germline CDR1 and CDR2 sequences are MDHEN and SYDVKM. CDR3 region: CASSLQGVVYEQYF. The CDR3 DNA reads as TGTGCCAGCAGTTTACAGGGGGTGGTGTACGAGCAGTACTTC.

The V and J genes are TRBV12-5 and TRBJ2-1; D not resolved. V dropped 0 bases and J dropped 0 bases, with 12 bases sitting between them. Germline assignment: CDR1 LGHNT and CDR2 FRNRAP. This CDR3 region has 17 residues. CDR3 loop: CASGLVRALSSYNEQFF. The CDR3 coding sequence is TGTGCTAGTGGTTTGGTACGGGCTCTTAGCTCCTACAATGAGCAGTTCTTC.

V is TRBV4-2 and J is TRBJ2-1; TRBD2 agrees at 12 bases. The CDR3 totals 16 residues. Germline-derived CDR1 and CDR2 are LGHNA and YNFKEQ. Unmatched junction bases numbered 13, after V lost 4 bases and J lost 12 bases. The CDR3 DNA follows: TGTGCCAGCAGCCCGAAATCGGCTAGCGGGGGGGCGGGGCAGTTCTTC. This translates into CASSPKSASGGAGQFF.